These T cell receptor beta chains were read from a single sample in a study of OX40 agonist ivuxolimab in advanced cancers. Measured with immunoSEQ multiplex PCR; TCRdb has only the in-frame clones, and not every one. The sample contains tens of thousands of clones, approximately 83% of which appear only once. The sample consisted of CD4+ or CD8+ T cells sorted from blood, taken in a trial of the OX40 agonist ivuxolimab. These TCRs come from an adult with an advanced solid tumor such as melanoma, head and neck, liver or kidney cancer. The CDR3 runs from the conserved cysteine through the conserved F or W. A D gene is named only where the DNA matches it firmly. Clone size, where shown, is once, few, many, or a class for clones that have expanded.

j_gene | d_gene | abundance | v_gene | CDR3nt | CDR3aa
TRBJ1-2 | TRBD1 | - | TRBV9 | TGTGCCAGCAGCGTAGGAGCGGGGACAGTCACTCAGTATGGCTACACCTTC | CASSVGAGTVTQYGYTF
TRBJ1-1 | - | - | TRBV9 | TGTGCCAGCAGCGTAGGGGCGGAGAGAAACACTGAAGCTTTCTTT | CASSVGAERNTEAFF
TRBJ2-5 | TRBD1 | once | TRBV9 | TGTGCCAGCAGCGTAGGGACAGGGTGGGAGACCCAGTACTTC | CASSVGTGWETQYF
TRBJ2-7 | - | - | TRBV7-9 | TGTGCCAGCAGTCCCACGGACCACGAGCAGTACTTC | CASSPTDHEQYF
TRBJ2-1 | TRBD2 | - | TRBV15 | TGTGCCATCTCGGCGGGGAGGGTTGTCGGCAATGAGCAGTTCTTC | CAISAGRVVGNEQFF
TRBJ2-7 | - | - | TRBV6-5 | TGTGCCAGCAGTTACGGCCCGGACCTAGACGAGCAGTACTTC | CASSYGPDLDEQYF
TRBJ2-5 | TRBD2 | - | TRBV19 | TGTGCCAGTAGTATTGATGGGGAGGGGACCCAGTACTTC | CASSIDGEGTQYF
TRBJ2-1 | - | - | TRBV4-1 | TGCGCCAGCAGCGAGTTTGGGGGGAGCAGGGCGAATGGTGAGCAGTTCTTC | CASSEFGGSRANGEQFF
TRBJ2-7 | - | few | TRBV19 | TGTGCCAGTACTGCCCCACCCTACGAGCAGTACTTC | CASTAPPYEQYF
TRBJ2-3 | TRBD1 | - | TRBV7-9 | TGTGCCAGCAGCGGGGGACAGGGGAAAGATACGCAGTATTTT | CASSGGQGKDTQYF
TRBJ1-1 | TRBD1 | - | TRBV7-6 | TGTGCCAGCAGCACGGGACAGGGGAACACTGAAGCTTTCTTT | CASSTGQGNTEAFF
TRBJ2-1 | - | - | TRBV19 | TGTGCCAGTAGTATATGGGGTGAGCAGTTCTTC | CASSIWGEQFF
TRBJ1-5 | - | - | TRBV7-7 | TGTGCTAGCAGCCCAGGGGTTGGCCAGCCCCAGCATTTT | CASSPGVGQPQHF
TRBJ2-7 | - | - | TRBV5-4 | TGTGCCAGCAGCTTGGGGTGGGACTCCTACGAGCAGTACTTC | CASSLGWDSYEQYF
TRBJ2-1 | - | - | TRBV5-1 | TGCGCCAGCAGCTTGGAGCAGGGAGGACATGGTGAGCAGTTCTTC | CASSLEQGGHGEQFF
TRBJ1-1 | TRBD1 | - | TRBV9 | TGTGCCAGCAGCGTACCGAGGACAGGGGAGAACACTGAAGCTTTCTTT | CASSVPRTGENTEAFF
TRBJ1-5 | - | - | TRBV27 | TGTGCCAGCAGTAAGCAGGCTGGCAGGACGGATCAGCCCCAGCATTTT | CASSKQAGRTDQPQHF
TRBJ1-3 | - | - | TRBV7-6 | TGTGCCAGCAGCTTATCCCCAGGGACTGGAAACACCATATATTTT | CASSLSPGTGNTIYF
TRBJ2-2 | - | - | TRBV11-2 | TGTGCCAGCAGCTTAATCCCGGGAGCCCCCGGGGAGCTGTTTTTT | CASSLIPGAPGELFF
TRBJ1-1 | - | - | TRBV19 | TGTGCCAGTAGTATAACTGGGTGGGGTGAAGCTTTCTTT | CASSITGWGEAFF
TRBJ1-2 | - | - | TRBV5-4 | TGTGCCAGCCCCTCGGAAGGGGGAAGAGATGGCTACACCTTC | CASPSEGGRDGYTF